This T cell receptor (beta chain) was identified during a study of blood T cells in healthy people across ages. Broader study findings: Observed TCR beta diversity per million T cells went down as age went up. This fall followed a roughly linear course with age. A greater number of naive CD4+ cells and higher diversity distinguished long-lived donors from aged donors.

Concerning this clonotype: Its antigen is undetermined. The conserved phenylalanine or tryptophan normally closing the CDR3 is absent here, so this likely arose from a read error.

Alongside a J-beta primer mix, a sample-barcoded 5' primer served in a second PCR lasting roughly 7 to 11 cycles. TCRdb called the 5' RACE reads again in MiXCR, with one record for every CDR3 protein. The table shows fewer than 1.5 million distinct CDR3 sequences, with around 42% occurring only once. V shed 7 bases and J shed 6 bases, with 22 bases lying between them. This CDR3 has 15 amino acids. Germline V CDR1 and CDR2: ENHRY, SYGVKD. The source of this sequence is a woman aged 18-29 years in good health. The chain joins TRBV10-3 to TRBJ2-7; D is tentatively TRBD1 or TRBD2 (5 bases each). The sequenced sample consisted of blood. Here the CDR3 reads CAINGDGGQGGEQYS. For the CDR3, the DNA is TGTGCCATCAATGGGGACGGCGGGCAAGGTGGCGAGCAGTACTCC.